The TCR beta chain described here comes from a study of PD-1 blockade in classical Hodgkin lymphoma. The repertoire was sequenced with immunoSEQ multiplex PCR; TCRdb's copy has only in-frame clones and lacks some. The sample lists about 41,000 clones; roughly two thirds were seen once. The CDR3 sequence is 17 residues long. Germline CDR1 SGHRS, CDR2 YFSETQ. Trimming cost V 4 bases and J 8 bases; bases outside gene matches: 13. Described time point: cycle 4 day 1 (C4D1), after five to seven weeks of nivolumab. After autologous stem cell transplantation all patients relapsed, and prior brentuximab vedotin exposure differed between cohorts.

The specimen was peripheral blood mononuclear cells (PBMCs), collected before the fourth cycle of nivolumab. The rearrangement uses TRBV5-1 and TRBJ1-4, with 11 bases aligning to TRBD1. The origin of this receptor is a human donor with classical Hodgkin lymphoma. The CDR3 is CASSPRTGGIGGEKLFF. The CDR3 DNA follows: TGCGCCAGCAGCCCACGGACAGGGGGCATAGGAGGAGAAAAACTGTTTTTT.